These 18 T cell receptor beta chains were sequenced from one sample in a study of beta chain features in type 1 diabetes. Their target antigens are unknown. Expressed TCRB transcripts were sequenced because the entire RNA isolate underwent reverse transcription. Sequencing used immunoSEQ multiplex PCR; TCRdb keeps in-frame clones, though not all of them. The sample lists 350,000 to 450,000 clones, roughly 12% occurring once. Whole-study findings and limits: Type 1 diabetes patients had moderately but significantly shorter TCRB CDR3s in all four CD4+ subsets.

Sequenced material: naive CD4+ T cells from blood. These receptors were taken from a woman in her late teens or twenties with type 1 diabetes.

The chain uses TRBV5-1 and TRBJ2-7, with D hard to call. The length of the CDR3 is 12 residues. V dropped 1 base and J dropped 2 bases, with 4 bases sitting between them. Germline V CDR1 and CDR2: SGHRS, YFSETQ. The CDR3 sequence is CASSLPAYEQYF. The CDR3 DNA is TGCGCCAGCAGCTTGCCCGCCTACGAGCAGTACTTC.

This clone came up a few times. This chain joins TRBV29-1 and TRBJ2-1, with 11 bases matching TRBD2. The CDR3 runs to 14 residues. The germline CDR1 and CDR2 sequences are SQVTM and ANQGSEA. V trimming: 7 bases; J trimming: 10 bases; junction bases outside the gene matches: 12. CDR3 sequence: CSASTSGEGGEQFF. The CDR3 DNA sequence: TGCAGCGCTTCGACTAGCGGGGAGGGTGGGGAGCAGTTCTTC.

This sequence joins TRBV7-2 and TRBJ2-1; 15 nucleotides align to TRBD2. The CDR3 runs to 15 residues. From germline, CDR1 is SGHTA and CDR2 FQGNSA. The junction had 1 base not matched to a gene; V was cut back by 4 bases and J by 6 bases. The CDR3 protein is CASSSGLAGGNEQFF. CDR3 DNA sequence: TGTGCCAGCAGCTCGGGACTAGCGGGGGGCAATGAGCAGTTCTTC.

The chain uses TRBV7-2 and TRBJ2-1; 9 nucleotides line up with TRBD2. This CDR3 is built from 16 residues. The V gene's germline CDR1 is SGHTA and CDR2 FQGNSA. The J segment lost 9 bases and the V segment lost 5 bases, leaving 14 bases of the junction unmatched. CDR3 protein: CASSPSPGLAYSEQFF. DNA for the CDR3: TGTGCCAGCAGCCCAAGCCCCGGACTAGCGTATAGTGAGCAGTTCTTC.

The chain is built from TRBV5-1 and TRBJ2-3, with D perhaps TRBD2 (6 bases). The CDR3 sequence is 16 residues long. In germline, CDR1 is SGHRS, CDR2 YFSETQ. V was shortened by 4 bases and J by 0 bases, with 15 bases between the two germline ends. Here the CDR3 DNA reads TGCGCCAGCAGCCGGACGGGACTCCCGAGCACAGATACGCAGTATTTT. Its protein is CASSRTGLPSTDTQYF.

The genes are TRBV7-9 and TRBJ2-2; D unclear. There are 14 residues in the CDR3. V lost 0 bases and J lost 4, with 6 bases in between. Per germline, CDR1 SEHNR and CDR2 FQNEAQ (reference sequence). For the CDR3, the DNA is TGTGCCAGCAGCTTAGCGCGATCCACCGGGGAGCTGTTTTTT. As protein: CASSLARSTGELFF.

This clone turned up a few times. The chain joins TRBV2 to TRBJ2-1; 13 bases are shared with TRBD2. The CDR3 loop spans 15 amino acids. The germline gives CDR1 SNHLY, CDR2 FYNNEI. J lost 3 bases, V lost 5 bases, and 1 base had no gene match. The CDR3 reads CASSRTSGGYNEQFF. The CDR3 bases are TGTGCCAGCAGTCGGACTAGCGGGGGCTACAATGAGCAGTTCTTC.

The chain joins TRBV29-1 to TRBJ2-1, with 9 bases fitting TRBD1. Unmatched junction bases numbered 8, after V lost 6 bases and J lost 5 bases. The CDR3 length is 14 residues. Germline loops: CDR1 SQVTM, CDR2 ANQGSEA. The CDR3 region has the DNA TGCAGCGTCCACGGACAGGGGAGGCACAATGAGCAGTTCTTC. Amino acid sequence: CSVHGQGRHNEQFF.

The rearrangement uses TRBV7-2 and TRBJ2-2; TRBD1 might be the D (5 bases). This CDR3 region has 14 residues. Germline V gene data show CDR1 as SGHTA and CDR2 as FQGNSA. The V gene lost 0 bases and the J gene lost 7 bases, with 9 bases spanning the gap. CDR3 region: CASSLARAVGELFF. In DNA, the CDR3 is TGTGCCAGCAGCTTAGCCAGGGCAGTCGGGGAGCTGTTTTTT. The full variable domain, completed using reference TRBV7-2 and TRBJ2-2, is GAGVSQSPSNKVTEKGKDVELRCDPISGHTALYWYRQSLGQGLEFLIYFQGNSAPDKSGLPSDRFSAERTGGSVSTLTIQRTQQEDSAVYLCASSLARAVGELFFGEGSRLTVL.

The table lists this clone with a few counts. This sequence joins TRBV29-1 and TRBJ2-4, with D perhaps TRBD2 (5 bases). In germline, CDR1 is SQVTM, CDR2 ANQGSEA. This CDR3 is built from 14 residues. Trimming pared 4 bases from V and 2 bases from J, leaving 12 bases between. As DNA, the CDR3 is TGCAGCGTTGCCGAGGAGGTTTCCAAAAACATTCAGTACTTC. This codes for CSVAEEVSKNIQYF. Together with reference TRBV29-1 and TRBJ2-4, the CDR3 gives the full variable domain: SAVISQKPSRDICQRGTSLTIQCQVDSQVTMMFWYRQQPGQSLTLIATANQGSEATYESGFVIDKFPISRPNLTFSTLTVSNMSPEDSSIYLCSVAEEVSKNIQYFGAGTRLSVL.

The sample holds a few counts of this clone. The CDR3, as DNA: TGTGCCAGCAGCTTAACAGGGGCCACCTACGAGCAGTACTTC. Translated: CASSLTGATYEQYF. The rearrangement links TRBV5-6 to TRBJ2-7, with 7 bases that match TRBD1. CDR1 and CDR2 from the germline V gene are SGHDT and YYEEEE. This CDR3 contains 14 residues. V trimming: 2 bases; J trimming: 2 bases; junction bases outside the gene matches: 4.

The chain carries TRBV27 and TRBJ1-4; no clear D. V lost 8 bases and J 3 bases, leaving 4 bases between the germline ends. There are 11 residues in the CDR3. CDR1 and CDR2 (germline): MNHEY, SMNVEV (reference sequence). CDR3 sequence: CASRANEKLFF. As DNA, the CDR3 is TGTGCCAGCCGCGCTAATGAAAAACTGTTTTTT.

In this sample, this clone turned up a few times. The chain combines TRBV28 with TRBJ1-2; 10 nucleotides agree with TRBD1. The CDR3 extends over 16 amino acids. V trimming: 7 bases; J trimming: 4 bases; junction bases outside the gene matches: 12. Germline loops: CDR1 MDHEN, CDR2 SYDVKM. In nucleotides, the CDR3 is TGTGCCAGCACGGGACCGGGACAGGGGAATTCCTATGGCTACACCTTC. Amino acids: CASTGPGQGNSYGYTF.

This clone was detected a few times. J is TRBJ1-2 and V is TRBV25-1; D uncertain. With 5 bases removed from V and 4 bases from J, the gap between germline ends came to 14 bases. Germline CDR1 MGHDK, CDR2 SYGVNS. The CDR3 length is 14 residues. DNA for the CDR3: TGTGCCAGCAGTTCCCCGGCCGGGGTCTATGGCTACACCTTC. It specifies CASSSPAGVYGYTF.

This clone has a handful of counts. This chain joins TRBV5-1 and TRBJ2-1; possibly TRBD1 for D (5 bases). Trimming removed 1 base from V and 4 bases from J, with 12 bases in between. This CDR3 spans 15 amino acids. The germline V gene has CDR1 SGHRS and CDR2 YFSETQ. CDR3 nucleotide sequence: TGCGCCAGCAGCTTGCTAGGGGCATCATACAATGAGCAGTTCTTC. This encodes CASSLLGASYNEQFF.

This clone showed up just a few times. The chain is built from TRBV9 and TRBJ1-5; D not certain. This CDR3 is 13 amino acids long. Trimming took off 0 bases at V and 5 bases at J, with 6 bases between the two ends. CDR1 is SGDLS and CDR2 is YYNGEE in the germline V gene. CDR3 bases: TGTGCCAGCAGCGTAGACGGTCATCAGCCCCAGCATTTT. Its translation is CASSVDGHQPQHF.

This clone appeared a few times. The chain recombines TRBV4-1 with TRBJ1-2; no firm D call. This CDR3 is 15 amino acids long. V was pared by 1 base and J by 7 bases, with 16 bases between. Germline V gene sequence: CDR1 MGHRA, CDR2 YSYEKL. CDR3 loop: CASSQAGGLTAGYTF. In nucleotides, the CDR3 is TGCGCCAGCAGCCAAGCTGGAGGTCTTACTGCTGGCTACACCTTC.

The chain has TRBV7-9 and TRBJ2-7, with 9 bases identical to TRBD1. The CDR3 has 14 amino acids. Germline trimming cut 5 bases from V and 0 bases from J; bases unmatched to any gene: 2. The germline gives CDR1 SEHNR, CDR2 FQNEAQ (reference sequence). The CDR3 sequence: CASSPTGGSYEQYF. CDR3 sequence (DNA): TGTGCCAGCAGCCCGACAGGGGGCTCCTACGAGCAGTACTTC.